The next 20 T cell receptor beta chains were all read from a single sample in a study of Graves' ophthalmopathy and Graves' hyperthyroidism. Amplification targeted the TCR beta CDR3 regions, with RNA transcripts as the source material. An initial RT-PCR round employing HTBI primers preceded a second-round multiplex PCR. TCRdb recomputed calls from the multiplex PCR reads with MiXCR, one row per CDR3 protein. The table records about 500,000 distinct CDR3 sequences, 35% to 40% of them present only once. The sample consisted of peripheral blood or thyroid tissue (not recorded which). Every receptor here comes from an adult man with Graves' hyperthyroidism.

This clonotype was seen repeatedly, ten times or more. The chain carries TRBV6-5 and TRBJ1-1; 8 nucleotides line up with TRBD1. The CDR3 has 14 amino acids. V lost 6 bases to trimming and J lost 4 bases; unmatched junction nucleotides: 7. CDR1 and CDR2 from the germline V gene are MNHEY and SVGAGI. CDR3 region: CASSRGQGFTEAFF. For the CDR3, the DNA is TGTGCCAGCAGCCGCGGACAGGGCTTCACTGAAGCTTTCTTT.

The genes are TRBV7-2 and TRBJ1-5, with TRBD1 matching 9 bases. Trimming removed 5 bases from V and 11 bases from J; junction bases left unmatched: 13. There are 15 residues in the CDR3. Germline V CDR1 and CDR2: SGHTA, FQGNSA. The CDR3 coding sequence is TGTGCCAGCAGCATATACAGGGGGCAGGGAGAGACCCAGCATTTT. This encodes CASSIYRGQGETQHF.

The sample holds many counts of this clonotype. Here the CDR3 DNA reads TGTGCCAGCAGTGAATGGCGGGCGCGGGCAGAGACCCAGTACTTC. Protein: CASSEWRARAETQYF. This chain uses TRBV2 with TRBJ2-5, with D tentatively TRBD2 (5 bases). Deletions cut 2 bases from V and 4 bases from J, with 14 bases between. The CDR3 runs to 15 residues. The germline V gene has CDR1 SNHLY and CDR2 FYNNEI.

This chain joins TRBV2 and TRBJ2-2; D is ambiguous. V was trimmed by 3 bases and J by 7 bases, leaving 6 bases between them. Looked up from germline, CDR1 is SNHLY and CDR2 is FYNNEI. The CDR3 runs 12 residues. This CDR3 is CASSESSGELFF. The CDR3 bases are TGTGCCAGCAGTGAGTCTAGCGGGGAGCTGTTTTTT.

In DNA form, the CDR3 reads TGCAGCCAGAGAGCCAGGGGCGACGAGCAGTACTTC. Its protein is CSQRARGDEQYF. V and J are TRBV29-1 and TRBJ2-7; D might be TRBD1 (6 bases). The germline V gene encodes CDR1 SQVTM and CDR2 ANQGSEA. The V gene lost 8 bases and the J gene lost 5 bases, with 16 bases spanning the gap. CDR3 size: 12 residues.

In regard to this clonotype: This may be a read error, as it is one base from a much larger clone. This chain links TRBV6-1 with TRBJ1-5; D uncertain. The V end lost 5 bases, the J end lost 6 bases, and 14 bases lay between the germline ends. Looked up from germline, CDR1 is MNHNS and CDR2 is SASEGT. This CDR3 is 14 amino acids long. The CDR3 loop reads CASSYTQAGQPQHF. CDR3 DNA: TGTGCCAGCAGTTACACGCAGGCCGGTCAGCCCCAGCATTTT.

CDR3 region: CASTSQGSDTEAFF. CDR3 bases: TGTGCCAGTACCTCACAGGGCTCGGACACTGAAGCTTTCTTT. The V gene is TRBV19, the J gene TRBJ1-1, with TRBD1 as a possible D gene (6 bases). The CDR3 spans 14 residues. Trimming took 7 bases from V and 3 from J, leaving 15 bases between them. CDR1 is LNHDA and CDR2 is SQIVND in the germline V gene (reference sequence). The entire variable domain, with the rest obtained from reference TRBV19 and TRBJ1-1, is as follows: DGGITQSPKYLFRKEGQNVTLSCEQNLNHDAMYWYRQDPGQGLRLIYYSQIVNDFQKGDIAEGYSVSREKKESFPLTVTSAQKNPTAFYLCASTSQGSDTEAFFGQGTRLTVV.

This clonotype has at least ten counts. V and J are TRBV6-5 and TRBJ1-1, with 8 bases that match TRBD1. V shed 5 bases, J shed 4 bases, and the junction held 9 bases outside the gene matches. The CDR3 runs 15 residues. The germline gives CDR1 MNHEY, CDR2 SVGAGI. DNA of the CDR3: TGTGCCAGCAGTGCGGGACAGGACGTGATCACTGAAGCTTTCTTT. Translated, it gives CASSAGQDVITEAFF.

The V and J genes are TRBV7-3 and TRBJ2-7; 12 positions match TRBD1. Germline assignment: CDR1 SGHTA and CDR2 FQGTGA. The CDR3 is 16 residues long. V gave up 3 bases and J gave up 6 bases; unmatched junction bases: 9. This chain's CDR3 is CASSFSPGQGAPEQYF. DNA of the CDR3: TGTGCCAGCAGCTTTTCACCGGGACAGGGGGCCCCCGAGCAGTACTTC.

This clonotype was detected once. The V call is TRBV6-5, the J call TRBJ1-2; D perhaps matches TRBD1 (5 bases). Germline CDR1 reads MNHEY; CDR2 reads SVGAGI. V was clipped by 2 bases and J by 7 bases, with 11 bases between them. The CDR3 covers 13 residues. CDR3 sequence (DNA): TGTGCCAGCAGTTACACTCCAGGGCGTGGCTACACCTTC. Translated: CASSYTPGRGYTF.

In its sample, this clonotype was seen once. This rearrangement joins TRBV29-1 to TRBJ1-2; D call uncertain. The CDR3 loop spans 12 amino acids. Trimming took 4 bases from V and 12 from J, leaving 18 bases between them. CDR1 SQVTM and CDR2 ANQGSEA come from the germline V gene. CDR3 residues: CSVVLGNSGNTF. CDR3 coding DNA: TGCAGCGTTGTTCTGGGGAACTCTGGAAACACCTTC.

With respect to this clonotype: A much larger clone lies one base from this, so it may be a read error. This CDR3 is missing its conserved last phenylalanine or tryptophan, likely due to a read error. The chain carries TRBV20-1 and TRBJ1-6; no firm D call. V lost 6 bases, J lost 5 bases, and 14 bases lay in between. Looked up from germline, CDR1 is DFQATT and CDR2 is SNEGSKA (reference sequence). The CDR3 spans 14 residues. The DNA for the CDR3 is TGCAGTGCAAGGACCGTTAGGGATAATTCACCCCTCCACTCT. This sequence encodes CSARTVRDNSPLHS.

This clonotype came up many times. The CDR3 is CASGLTTTEAFF. In nucleotides, the CDR3 is TGTGCTAGTGGACTCACCACCACTGAAGCTTTCTTT. This chain links TRBV12-5 with TRBJ1-1, with D unresolved. The V and J ends lost 6 bases and 4 bases respectively, with 9 bases between them. Per germline, CDR1 LGHNT and CDR2 FRNRAP. This CDR3 is 12 amino acids long.

The chain uses TRBV10-3 and TRBJ2-7; a weak D match, TRBD2 (5 bases). V was cut by 6 bases and J by 4 bases, with 13 bases left in between. Germline lookup yields CDR1 ENHRY and CDR2 SYGVKD. This CDR3 has 13 residues. The chain's CDR3 is CAISPGGGYEQYF. DNA of the CDR3: TGTGCCATCAGCCCCGGAGGTGGGTACGAGCAGTACTTC.

This clonotype was seen just once. This sequence joins TRBV7-9 and TRBJ2-5; no reliable D call. This CDR3 spans 13 amino acids. The V end lost 5 bases, the J end lost 3 bases, and 10 bases lay between the germline ends. CDR1 and CDR2 from the germline V gene are SEHNR and FQNEAQ (reference sequence). The CDR3: CASSETGEETQYF. The CDR3 nucleotides read TGTGCCAGCAGCGAGACTGGGGAAGAGACCCAGTACTTC.

The rearrangement joins TRBV7-2 to TRBJ2-6; D remains ambiguous. V lost 0 bases and J 4 bases, leaving 7 bases between the germline ends. This CDR3 has 15 residues. From germline, CDR1 is SGHTA and CDR2 FQGNSA. This chain's CDR3 is CASSLARVGANVLTF. DNA for the CDR3: TGTGCCAGCAGCTTAGCAAGGGTCGGGGCCAACGTCCTGACTTTC.

The V gene is TRBV7-2, the J gene TRBJ2-7; weak D call: TRBD2 (5 bases). The CDR3 loop spans 13 amino acids. The ends were cut back, 1 base at V and 7 bases at J, with 11 bases in the middle. Germline CDR1 and CDR2: SGHTA and FQGNSA. The CDR3 is CASSLVGDNEQYF. The CDR3 DNA reads TGTGCCAGCAGCTTAGTGGGAGACAATGAGCAGTACTTC.

At least ten counts were recorded for this clonotype. This chain connects TRBV6-1 to TRBJ1-1; a possible D gene is TRBD1 (6 bases). The germline V and J ends were trimmed by 2 bases and 5 bases, with 6 bases remaining between them. The CDR3 sequence is 12 residues long. Germline CDR1 MNHNS, CDR2 SASEGT. CDR3: CASSEQGTEAFF. CDR3 coding DNA: TGTGCCAGCAGTGAACAGGGGACTGAAGCTTTCTTT.

V gene TRBV5-1 combines with J gene TRBJ2-5; 9 nucleotides line up with TRBD1. The CDR3 spans 13 residues. The trim removed 4 bases at V and 4 bases at J, leaving 2 bases unmatched. Germline V gene data show CDR1 as SGHRS and CDR2 as YFSETQ. The CDR3 is CASSVTGGETQYF. The CDR3 DNA follows: TGCGCCAGCAGCGTGACAGGGGGAGAGACCCAGTACTTC.

The rearrangement uses TRBV20-1 and TRBJ2-3; D gene unclear. Germline values: CDR1 DFQATT, CDR2 SNEGSKA (reference sequence). This CDR3 is built from 13 residues. Trimming took 2 bases from V and 0 from J, leaving 6 bases between them. The CDR3 DNA is TGCAGTGCTAGACAGTCTAGCACAGATACGCAGTATTTT. It specifies CSARQSSTDTQYF.